A single sample gave rise to the 2 T cell receptor beta chains below, sequenced in a study of blood T cell repertoires in COVID-19. Sequenced by immunoSEQ multiplex PCR; TCRdb stores in-frame clones only, minus some. The sample includes roughly 240,000 clones, roughly 85% of them seen just once. Sequenced material: peripheral blood. The receptors here all came from a man aged 50-59 years with COVID-19, enrolled during active disease.

The chain recombines TRBV14 with TRBJ1-4; a weak D match, TRBD1 (5 bases). Trimming removed 1 base at V and 8 bases at J, with 5 bases between. Germline V gives CDR1 SGHDN, CDR2 FVKESK. The CDR3 runs to 12 residues. Written as DNA, the CDR3 is TGTGCCAGCAGCCAAGGACAGGAAAAACTGTTTTTT. Its protein is CASSQGQEKLFF.

The chain links TRBV14 to TRBJ2-2, with 8 bases matching TRBD1. Germline CDR1 and CDR2: SGHDN and FVKESK. The V gene end was trimmed by 1 base and the J gene end by 2 bases; junction bases not matched to a gene: 6. The CDR3 runs 17 residues. The CDR3 protein is CASSQAWTGRNTGELFF. The DNA of the CDR3 is TGTGCCAGCAGCCAAGCGTGGACAGGGCGTAACACCGGGGAGCTGTTTTTT.